The next 20 T cell receptor beta chains were all read from a single sample in a study of shared clonotypes between healthy human individuals. The naive CD8 population came from CD45RO-negative cells selected for CCR7, without terminally differentiated effector memory CD45RA+ cells. The method was immunoSEQ multiplex PCR; TCRdb's version includes in-frame clones alone and lacks a portion of them. Among a few million clones, 93% were seen once, and the ten largest hold about 1.6%. The sequenced sample was naive CD8+ T cells from PBMCs. The receptors derive from a young man in good health. Some clones in this sample may be carry-over from other donors' samples.

The chain joins TRBV11-3 to TRBJ2-1; 7 bases fit TRBD2. CDR1 and CDR2 from the germline V gene are SGHNT and YENEEA. The V and J ends lost 5 bases and 4 bases, in that order; junction bases with no gene match: 8. This CDR3 contains 15 residues. The CDR3 loop reads CASSHRGRGYNEQFF. In DNA form, the CDR3 reads TGTGCCAGCAGCCATCGCGGGAGAGGGTACAATGAGCAGTTCTTC.

This chain joins TRBV13 and TRBJ2-4; tentative D call: TRBD1 (8 bases). CDR1 and CDR2 from the germline V gene are PRHDT and FYEKMQ (reference sequence). The CDR3 is 17 amino acids. The V end lost 4 bases, the J end lost 3 bases, and 19 bases lay between the germline ends. The CDR3 DNA follows: TGTGCCAGCAGCTCCCCCGGGGGGACAGGCAACAAAAACATTCAGTACTTC. As protein: CASSSPGGTGNKNIQYF.

This chain joins TRBV19 and TRBJ2-3; 11 positions match TRBD2. Germline assignment: CDR1 LNHDA and CDR2 SQIVND (reference sequence). Trimming took 10 bases from V and 4 from J; bases not matched to a gene: 1. The CDR3 is 12 residues long. The CDR3, as DNA: TGTGCCACACTAGCGGGAGCAGATACGCAGTATTTT. Protein product: CATLAGADTQYF.

This clone has more than one count but fewer than ten. This sequence joins TRBV5-6 and TRBJ1-1, with D perhaps TRBD1 (6 bases). CDR1 and CDR2 (germline): SGHDT, YYEEEE. With 3 bases removed from V and 7 bases from J, the gap between germline ends came to 10 bases. The CDR3 length is 12 residues. In DNA, the CDR3 is TGTGCCAGCAGCTCAGGACAGCGTGAAGCTTTCTTT. This gives the protein CASSSGQREAFF. Full variable domain (rest looked up from reference TRBV5-6 and TRBJ1-1): DAGVTQSPTHLIKTRGQQVTLRCSPKSGHDTVSWYQQALGQGPQFIFQYYEEEERQRGNFPDRFSGHQFPNYSSELNVNALLLGDSALYLCASSSGQREAFFGQGTRLTVV.

J is TRBJ2-7 and V is TRBV2, with 7 bases identical to TRBD2. Germline CDR1 is SNHLY and CDR2 is FYNNEI. The CDR3 has 15 amino acids. The trim removed 1 base at V and 2 bases at J, leaving 5 bases unmatched. The CDR3 coding sequence is TGTGCCAGCAGTGAAGGTGGCGGGAGCGCCTACGAGCAGTACTTC. Translation: CASSEGGGSAYEQYF.

The sample holds a few counts of this clone. The same CDR3 can be traced to other DNA sequences in this sample. The chain combines TRBV27 with TRBJ2-7; D is unresolved. The V gene lost 2 bases and the J gene lost 1 base, with 6 bases spanning the gap. The CDR3 has 13 residues. Germline V CDR1 and CDR2: MNHEY, SMNVEV (reference sequence). CDR3 protein: CASSLGQSYEQYF. DNA of the CDR3: TGTGCCAGCAGTTTAGGGCAATCCTACGAGCAGTACTTC.

The J gene is TRBJ2-3, the V gene TRBV14, with D possibly being TRBD2 (6 bases). This CDR3 comprises 16 residues. Trimming pared 0 bases from V and 0 bases from J, leaving 10 bases between. Germline-derived CDR1 and CDR2 are SGHDN and FVKESK. CDR3 residues: CASSQDPSGSTDTQYF. The CDR3 nucleotides are TGTGCCAGCAGCCAAGATCCAAGCGGGAGCACAGATACGCAGTATTTT.

The chain employs TRBV28 and TRBJ1-2; D call uncertain. V was pared by 6 bases and J by 4 bases, with 21 bases between. This CDR3 region has 16 residues. The germline V gene encodes CDR1 MDHEN and CDR2 SYDVKM. CDR3 protein: CASSQPRQADAYGYTF. CDR3 sequence (DNA): TGTGCCAGCAGCCAACCCCGCCAAGCAGACGCCTATGGCTACACCTTC.

The genes are TRBV11-2 and TRBJ2-5, with 13 nucleotides matching TRBD2. This CDR3 region has 17 residues. Germline V gives CDR1 SGHAT, CDR2 FQNNGV. The trim removed 3 bases at V and 5 bases at J, leaving 9 bases unmatched. The CDR3 reads CASSFTSGRAKGETQYF. Written as DNA, the CDR3 is TGTGCCAGCAGCTTCACTAGCGGGAGGGCCAAGGGGGAGACCCAGTACTTC.

Worth noting for this clone: Other DNA sequences in this sample translate to the same CDR3. The V gene is TRBV28, the J gene TRBJ2-3; D may be TRBD1 (6 bases). Germline V gene data show CDR1 as MDHEN and CDR2 as SYDVKM. The CDR3 extends over 15 amino acids. Trimming took 1 base from V and 0 from J, leaving 8 bases between them. The chain's CDR3 is CASSLSGASTDTQYF. In DNA, the CDR3 is TGTGCCAGCAGTTTATCAGGGGCCAGCACAGATACGCAGTATTTT.

The CDR3 loop reads CASSLVEFLNTEAFF. CDR3 coding DNA: TGCGCCAGCAGCTTGGTTGAGTTCTTGAACACTGAAGCTTTCTTT. The gene calls are TRBV5-1 and TRBJ1-1; D is undetermined. V was trimmed by 0 bases and J by 0 bases, leaving 9 bases between them. The CDR3 is made up of 15 amino acids. Germline V gene data show CDR1 as SGHRS and CDR2 as YFSETQ. The whole variable domain, filled in from reference TRBV5-1 and TRBJ1-1, reads KAGVTQTPRYLIKTRGQQVTLSCSPISGHRSVSWYQQTPGQGLQFLFEYFSETQRNKGNFPGRFSGRQFSNSRSEMNVSTLELGDSALYLCASSLVEFLNTEAFFGQGTRLTVV.

The genes are TRBV10-3 and TRBJ1-4; possible D gene TRBD1, 6 bases. This CDR3 has 14 amino acids. With 4 bases removed from V and 7 bases from J, the gap between germline ends came to 13 bases. CDR1 and CDR2 from the germline V gene are ENHRY and SYGVKD. Here the CDR3 DNA reads TGTGCCATCAGTGGTGGGGGGGCCGGTGAAAAACTGTTTTTT. Protein: CAISGGGAGEKLFF.

The chain uses TRBV9 and TRBJ2-6; 10 nucleotides match TRBD1. The germline V gene has CDR1 SGDLS and CDR2 YYNGEE. The CDR3 runs 16 residues. The V gene end was trimmed by 5 bases and the J gene end by 4 bases; junction bases not matched to a gene: 6. The CDR3 reads CASRGDRGSGANVLTF. The CDR3 DNA reads TGTGCCAGCAGAGGGGACAGGGGCTCCGGGGCCAACGTCCTGACTTTC.

The chain carries TRBV4-1 and TRBJ1-2; 7 bases match TRBD1. This CDR3 has 17 residues. Germline-derived CDR1 and CDR2 are MGHRA and YSYEKL. Trimming took 4 bases from V and 4 from J; bases not matched to a gene: 15. The CDR3 sequence is CASSRGLIPDRAYGYTF. CDR3 bases: TGCGCCAGCAGCCGAGGACTCATTCCCGACAGGGCCTATGGCTACACCTTC.

This sequence joins TRBV9 and TRBJ2-1, with D unclear. Deletions cut 2 bases from V and 10 bases from J, with 16 bases between. The CDR3 is 14 amino acids. Germline V gene lookup returns CDR1 SGDLS and CDR2 YYNGEE. The CDR3 loop reads CASSVFLSHPEQFF. In DNA, the CDR3 is TGTGCCAGCAGCGTCTTTTTATCCCACCCCGAGCAGTTCTTC.

This chain joins TRBV7-8 and TRBJ2-5, with 8 bases that match TRBD2. The CDR3 is 16 residues long. The ends lost 5 bases at V and 2 bases at J; junction bases unmatched: 10. Per germline, CDR1 SGHVS and CDR2 FQNEAQ. As DNA, the CDR3 is TGTGCCAGCAGCCCGCTGTCACTAGCGGAGCAAGAGACCCAGTACTTC. Translation gives CASSPLSLAEQETQYF. The full variable domain, rest sourced from reference TRBV7-8 and TRBJ2-5, is GAGVSQSPRYKVAKRGQDVALRCDPISGHVSLFWYQQALGQGPEFLTYFQNEAQLDKSGLPSDRFFAERPEGSVSTLKIQRTQQEDSAVYLCASSPLSLAEQETQYFGPGTRLLVL.

The gene calls are TRBV7-7 and TRBJ2-4; 9 bases are a match to TRBD2. The CDR3 length is 17 residues. The J segment lost 0 bases and the V segment lost 7 bases, leaving 10 bases of the junction unmatched. Germline CDR1 reads SSHAT; CDR2 reads FNYEAQ (reference sequence). CDR3 in DNA: TGTGCCAGCAACCCGCTGACTAGCGGAGTAGCCAAAAACATTCAGTACTTC. Translated, it gives CASNPLTSGVAKNIQYF.

The chain combines TRBV11-2 with TRBJ2-1; no firm D call. The CDR3 runs 16 residues. The germline V gene has CDR1 SGHAT and CDR2 FQNNGV. Deletions cut 1 base from V and 2 bases from J, with 12 bases between. The CDR3, as DNA: TGTGCCAGCAGCTTAGGGGTGGGTCCCCCCTACAATGAGCAGTTCTTC. Amino acid sequence: CASSLGVGPPYNEQFF.

This chain joins TRBV4-1 and TRBJ2-2; D is ambiguous. This CDR3 contains 18 residues. The V gene's germline CDR1 is MGHRA and CDR2 YSYEKL. The V gene lost 0 bases and the J gene lost 0 bases, with 14 bases spanning the gap. CDR3 in DNA: TGCGCCAGCAGCCAAGAGGTGGTCAGACGCGCGAACACCGGGGAGCTGTTTTTT. It translates to CASSQEVVRRANTGELFF.

The J gene is TRBJ1-1, the V gene TRBV27; 9 positions match TRBD1. The CDR3 spans 15 residues. CDR1 MNHEY and CDR2 SMNVEV come from the germline V gene (reference sequence). V gave up 6 bases and J gave up 6 bases; unmatched junction bases: 11. The CDR3 DNA reads TGTGCCAGCAGGGTTGACAGGGGGGGGTCGGCTGAAGCTTTCTTT. This translates into CASRVDRGGSAEAFF.